This T cell receptor beta chain was profiled in a study of blood T cell repertoires in COVID-19. CDR3 length: 16 amino acids. Germline CDR1 and CDR2: KGHSH and LQKENI. Germline trimming cut 3 bases from V and 6 bases from J; bases unmatched to any gene: 7. Clinical history reported by participants formed the basis on which cohorts were assigned. Assay: immunoSEQ multiplex PCR; the TCRdb copy retains only in-frame clones and omits some. Among about 320,000 clones, 85% were seen once, and the ten largest hold over 1.5%. This clonotype was sampled from a woman in her twenties or thirties who had been exposed to COVID-19. The sequenced sample was PBMCs or T cells enriched from blood (not recorded which). This chain connects TRBV18 to TRBJ2-3; the match to TRBD2 covers 12 bases. CDR3 loop: CASSPRLAGAADTQYF. The DNA of the CDR3 is TGTGCCAGCTCACCCCGACTAGCGGGAGCGGCGGATACGCAGTATTTT.